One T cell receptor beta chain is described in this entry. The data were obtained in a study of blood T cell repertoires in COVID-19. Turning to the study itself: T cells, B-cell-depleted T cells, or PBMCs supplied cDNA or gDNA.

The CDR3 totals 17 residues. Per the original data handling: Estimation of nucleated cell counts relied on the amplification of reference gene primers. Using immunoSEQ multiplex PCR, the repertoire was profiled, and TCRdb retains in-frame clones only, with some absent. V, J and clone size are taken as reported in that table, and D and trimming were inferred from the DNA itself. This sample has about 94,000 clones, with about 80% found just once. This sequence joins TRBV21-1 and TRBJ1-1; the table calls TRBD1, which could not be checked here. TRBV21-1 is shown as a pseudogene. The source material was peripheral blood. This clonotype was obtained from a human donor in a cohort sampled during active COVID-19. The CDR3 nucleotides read TGTGCCAGCAACCTCCAAGCAGGGACAGGATCCTACACTGAAGCTTTCTTT. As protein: CASNLQAGTGSYTEAFF.